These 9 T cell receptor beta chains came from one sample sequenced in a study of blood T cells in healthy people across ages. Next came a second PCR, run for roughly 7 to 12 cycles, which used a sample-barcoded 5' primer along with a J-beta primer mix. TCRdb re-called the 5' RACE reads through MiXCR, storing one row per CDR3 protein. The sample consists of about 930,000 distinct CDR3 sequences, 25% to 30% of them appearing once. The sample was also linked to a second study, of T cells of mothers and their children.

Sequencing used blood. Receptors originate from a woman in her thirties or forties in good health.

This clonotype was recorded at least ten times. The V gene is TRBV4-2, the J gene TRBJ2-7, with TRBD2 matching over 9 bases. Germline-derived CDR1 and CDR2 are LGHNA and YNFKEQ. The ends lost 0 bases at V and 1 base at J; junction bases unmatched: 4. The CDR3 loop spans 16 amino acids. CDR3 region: CASSQEASGVSYEQYF. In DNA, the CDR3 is TGTGCCAGCAGCCAAGAGGCTAGCGGGGTTTCCTACGAGCAGTACTTC.

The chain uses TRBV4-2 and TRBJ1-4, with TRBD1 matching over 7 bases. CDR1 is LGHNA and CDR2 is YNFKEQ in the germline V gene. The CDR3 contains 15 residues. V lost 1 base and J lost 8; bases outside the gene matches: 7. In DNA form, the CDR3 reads TGTGCCAGCAGCCAAGCTCTTGGACAGGTAGAAAAACTGTTTTTT. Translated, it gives CASSQALGQVEKLFF.

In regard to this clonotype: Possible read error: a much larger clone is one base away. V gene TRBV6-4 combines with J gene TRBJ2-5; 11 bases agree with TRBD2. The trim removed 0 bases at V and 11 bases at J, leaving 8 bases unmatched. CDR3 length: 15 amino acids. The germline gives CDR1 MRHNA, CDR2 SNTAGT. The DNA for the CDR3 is TGTGCCAGCAGTGACTCTAGCGGGGGGGTCGATGAGCAGTACTTC. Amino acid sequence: CASSDSSGGVDEQYF.

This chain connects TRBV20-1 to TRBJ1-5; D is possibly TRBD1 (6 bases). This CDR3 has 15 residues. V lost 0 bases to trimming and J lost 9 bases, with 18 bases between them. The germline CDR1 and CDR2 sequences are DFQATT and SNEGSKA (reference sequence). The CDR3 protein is CSARDVGQWVGPQHF. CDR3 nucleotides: TGCAGTGCTAGAGATGTAGGACAGTGGGTGGGGCCCCAGCATTTT.

CDR3 DNA: TGTGCCAGCAGCTTAGATTACAATCAGCCCCAGCATTTT. Protein sequence: CASSLDYNQPQHF. V is TRBV7-2 and J is TRBJ1-5; D ambiguous. The CDR3 extends over 13 amino acids. The V end was cut by 1 base, the J end by 3 bases, with 4 bases between. The V gene's germline CDR1 is SGHTA and CDR2 FQGNSA.

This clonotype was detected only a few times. CDR3 nucleotide sequence: TGTGCCAGCAGCGTGGGACAGGAGGGCTACGAGCAGTACTTC. It encodes CASSVGQEGYEQYF. The J gene is TRBJ2-7, the V gene TRBV9; 8 nucleotides align to TRBD1. The germline V gene encodes CDR1 SGDLS and CDR2 YYNGEE. CDR3 length: 14 residues. V gave up 2 bases and J gave up 3 bases; unmatched junction bases: 4.

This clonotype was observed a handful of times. CDR3 sequence reads: CASSSATPGELFF. CDR3 nucleotide sequence: TGTGCCAGCAGCTCAGCGACCCCCGGGGAGCTGTTTTTT. This chain uses TRBV6-2 or TRBV6-3 with TRBJ2-2; D gene ambiguous. The CDR3 covers 13 residues. Germline V CDR1 and CDR2: MNHEY, SVGEGT. V was trimmed by 6 bases and J by 6 bases, leaving 11 bases between them.

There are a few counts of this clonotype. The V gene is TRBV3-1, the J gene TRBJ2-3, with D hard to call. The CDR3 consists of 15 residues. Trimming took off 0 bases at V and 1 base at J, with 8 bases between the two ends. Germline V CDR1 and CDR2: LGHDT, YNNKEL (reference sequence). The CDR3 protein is CASSQDRLRTDTQYF. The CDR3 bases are TGTGCCAGCAGCCAAGATAGGCTCCGCACAGATACGCAGTATTTT.

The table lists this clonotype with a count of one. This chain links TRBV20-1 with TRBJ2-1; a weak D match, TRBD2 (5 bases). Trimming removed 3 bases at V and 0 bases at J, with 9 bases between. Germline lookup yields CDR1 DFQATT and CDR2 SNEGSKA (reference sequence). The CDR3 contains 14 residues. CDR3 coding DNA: TGCAGTGCTAGGGACTTCCTCTCCTACAATGAGCAGTTCTTC. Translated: CSARDFLSYNEQFF.